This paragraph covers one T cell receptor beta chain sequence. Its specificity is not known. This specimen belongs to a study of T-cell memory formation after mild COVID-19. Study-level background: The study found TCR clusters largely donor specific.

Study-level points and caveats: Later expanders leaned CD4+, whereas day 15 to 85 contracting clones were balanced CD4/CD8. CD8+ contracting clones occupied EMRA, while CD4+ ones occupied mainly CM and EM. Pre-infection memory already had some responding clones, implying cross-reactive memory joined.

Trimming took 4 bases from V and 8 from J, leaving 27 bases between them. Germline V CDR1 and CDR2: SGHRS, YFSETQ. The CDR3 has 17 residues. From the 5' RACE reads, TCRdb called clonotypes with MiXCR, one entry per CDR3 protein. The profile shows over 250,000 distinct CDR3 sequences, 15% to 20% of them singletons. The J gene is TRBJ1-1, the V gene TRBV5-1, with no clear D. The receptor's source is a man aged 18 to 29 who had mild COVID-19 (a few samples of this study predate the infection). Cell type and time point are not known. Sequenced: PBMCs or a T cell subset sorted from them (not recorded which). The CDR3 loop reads CASSHFWPQRAVREAFF. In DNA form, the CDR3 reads TGCGCCAGCAGCCACTTTTGGCCCCAACGGGCCGTACGAGAAGCTTTCTTT.